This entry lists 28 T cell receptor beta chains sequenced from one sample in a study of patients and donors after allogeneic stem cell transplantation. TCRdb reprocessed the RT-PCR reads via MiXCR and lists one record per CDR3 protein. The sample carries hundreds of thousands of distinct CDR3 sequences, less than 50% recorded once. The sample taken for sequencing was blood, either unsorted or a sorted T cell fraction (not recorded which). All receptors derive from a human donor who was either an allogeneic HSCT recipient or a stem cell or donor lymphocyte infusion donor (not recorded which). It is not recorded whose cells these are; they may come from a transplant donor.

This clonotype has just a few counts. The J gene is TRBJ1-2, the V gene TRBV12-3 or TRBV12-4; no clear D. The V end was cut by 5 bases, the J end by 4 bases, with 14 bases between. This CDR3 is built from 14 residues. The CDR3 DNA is TGTGCCAGCAGTCCTAGACGCGCCTTCTATGGCTACACCTTC. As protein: CASSPRRAFYGYTF.

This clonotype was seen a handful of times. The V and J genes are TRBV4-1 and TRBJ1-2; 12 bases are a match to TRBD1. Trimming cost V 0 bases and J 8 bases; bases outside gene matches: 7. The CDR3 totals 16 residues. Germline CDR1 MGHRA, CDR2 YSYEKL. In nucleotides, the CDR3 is TGCGCCAGCAGCCAAGATGAGGGACAGGGGGCCAGAGGCTACACCTTC. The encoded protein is CASSQDEGQGARGYTF.

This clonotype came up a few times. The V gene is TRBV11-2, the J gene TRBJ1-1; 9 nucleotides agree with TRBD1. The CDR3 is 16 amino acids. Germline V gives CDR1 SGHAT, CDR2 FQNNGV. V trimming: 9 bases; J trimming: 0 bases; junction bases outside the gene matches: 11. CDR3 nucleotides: TGTGCCAGTCTGGGGGACAGGGTAAATATGAACACTGAAGCTTTCTTT. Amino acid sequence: CASLGDRVNMNTEAFF.

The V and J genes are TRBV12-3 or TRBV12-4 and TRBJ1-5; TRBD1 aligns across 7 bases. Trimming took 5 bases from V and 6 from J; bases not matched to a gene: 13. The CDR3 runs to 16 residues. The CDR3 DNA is TGTGCCAGCAGTAGAACGACAGGGATCGGAGTTCAGCCCCAGCATTTT. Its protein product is CASSRTTGIGVQPQHF.

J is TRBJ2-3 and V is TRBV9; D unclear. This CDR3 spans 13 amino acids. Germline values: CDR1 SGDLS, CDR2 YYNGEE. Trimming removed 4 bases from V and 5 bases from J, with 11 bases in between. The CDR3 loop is CASSSRPVDTQYF. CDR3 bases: TGTGCCAGCAGCTCGCGACCTGTAGATACGCAGTATTTT.

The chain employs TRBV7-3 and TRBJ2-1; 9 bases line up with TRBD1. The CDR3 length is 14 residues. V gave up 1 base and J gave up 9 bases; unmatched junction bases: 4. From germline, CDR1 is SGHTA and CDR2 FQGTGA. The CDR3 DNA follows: TGTGCCAGCAGCTTAAAGGGACAGGGAACTGAGCAGTTCTTC. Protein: CASSLKGQGTEQFF.

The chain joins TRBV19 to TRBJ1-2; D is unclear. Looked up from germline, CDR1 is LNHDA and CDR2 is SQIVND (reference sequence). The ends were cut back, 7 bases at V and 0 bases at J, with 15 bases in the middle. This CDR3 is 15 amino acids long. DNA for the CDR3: TGTGCCAGTACATCCCGGACGCGAGCTAACTATGGCTACACCTTC. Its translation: CASTSRTRANYGYTF.

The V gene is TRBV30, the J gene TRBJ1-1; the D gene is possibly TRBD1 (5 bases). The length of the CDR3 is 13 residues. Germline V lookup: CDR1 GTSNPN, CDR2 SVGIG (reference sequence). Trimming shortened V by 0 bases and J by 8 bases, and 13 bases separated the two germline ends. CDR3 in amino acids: CAWSVLAAGEAFF. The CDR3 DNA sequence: TGTGCCTGGAGTGTTTTAGCTGCAGGGGAAGCTTTCTTT.

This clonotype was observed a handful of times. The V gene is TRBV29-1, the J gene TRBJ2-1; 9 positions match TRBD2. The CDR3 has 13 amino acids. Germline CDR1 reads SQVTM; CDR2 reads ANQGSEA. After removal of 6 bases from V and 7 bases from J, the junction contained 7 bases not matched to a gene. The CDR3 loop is CSVGLARTNEQFF. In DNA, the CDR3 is TGCAGCGTGGGACTAGCTCGAACGAATGAGCAGTTCTTC.

Here the CDR3 DNA reads TGTGCCAGCAGCCAAGATCTTTGGGTGAACACTGAAGCTTTCTTT. It yields the protein CASSQDLWVNTEAFF. V is TRBV4-2 and J is TRBJ1-1; D not resolved. From germline, CDR1 is LGHNA and CDR2 YNFKEQ. Between the trimmed V and J ends, which lost 0 bases and 0 bases, there was a span of 8 bases. The CDR3 length is 15 residues.

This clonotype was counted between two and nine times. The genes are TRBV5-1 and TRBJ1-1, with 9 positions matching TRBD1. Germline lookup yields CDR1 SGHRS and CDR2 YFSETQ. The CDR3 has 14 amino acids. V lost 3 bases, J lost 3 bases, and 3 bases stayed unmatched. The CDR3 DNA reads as TGCGCCAGCAGCTGGACAGGGGTGGACACTGAAGCTTTCTTT. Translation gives CASSWTGVDTEAFF.

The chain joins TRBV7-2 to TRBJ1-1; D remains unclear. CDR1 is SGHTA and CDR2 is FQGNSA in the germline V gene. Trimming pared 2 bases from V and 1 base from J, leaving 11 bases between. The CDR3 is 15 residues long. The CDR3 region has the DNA TGTGCCAGCAGCTTATCAGCTCGGCAGAACACTGAAGCTTTCTTT. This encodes CASSLSARQNTEAFF.

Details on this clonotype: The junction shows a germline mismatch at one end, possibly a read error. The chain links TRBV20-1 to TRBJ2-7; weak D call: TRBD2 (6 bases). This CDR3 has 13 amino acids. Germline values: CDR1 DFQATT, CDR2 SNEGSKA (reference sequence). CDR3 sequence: CSARGPAGGPTHF. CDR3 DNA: TGCAGTGCTAGAGGACCCGCCGGGGGACCTACCCATTTC.

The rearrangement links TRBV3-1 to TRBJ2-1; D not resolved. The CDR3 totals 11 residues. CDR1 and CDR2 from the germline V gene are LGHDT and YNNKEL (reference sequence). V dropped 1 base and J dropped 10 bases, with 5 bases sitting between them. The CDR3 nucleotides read TGTGCCAGCAGCCAAGTTCGGGAGCAGTTCTTC. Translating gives CASSQVREQFF.

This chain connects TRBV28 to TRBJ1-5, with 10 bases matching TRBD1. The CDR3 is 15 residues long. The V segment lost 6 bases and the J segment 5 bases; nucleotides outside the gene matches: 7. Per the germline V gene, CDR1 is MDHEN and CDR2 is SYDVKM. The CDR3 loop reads CASSPGQGVHQPQHF. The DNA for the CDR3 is TGTGCCAGCAGCCCTGGACAGGGGGTGCATCAGCCCCAGCATTTT.

The CDR3 region is CASSLEGGFSGSYNEQFF. The CDR3 DNA reads as TGTGCCAGCAGCTTGGAGGGGGGATTTAGCGGGAGCTACAATGAGCAGTTCTTC. The gene calls are TRBV7-6 and TRBJ2-1; 9 bases agree with TRBD2. The CDR3 consists of 18 residues. Per the germline V gene, CDR1 is SGHVS and CDR2 is FNYEAQ. V gave up 3 bases and J gave up 3 bases; unmatched junction bases: 12.

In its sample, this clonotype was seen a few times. CDR3 bases: TGCAGTGCTAGAGATAGAGTGTCCGGGACAGTTAATGAAAAACTGTTTTTT. This translates into CSARDRVSGTVNEKLFF. The genes are TRBV20-1 and TRBJ1-4; 7 bases line up with TRBD1. With V trimmed by 0 bases and J by 4 bases, 11 bases remained unmatched. There are 17 residues in the CDR3. Looked up from germline, CDR1 is DFQATT and CDR2 is SNEGSKA (reference sequence).

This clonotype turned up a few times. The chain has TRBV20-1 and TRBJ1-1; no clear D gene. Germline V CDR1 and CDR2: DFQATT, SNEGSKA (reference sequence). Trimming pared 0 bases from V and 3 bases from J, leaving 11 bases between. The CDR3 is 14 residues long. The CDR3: CSARDPGWHTEAFF. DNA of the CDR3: TGCAGTGCTAGAGATCCCGGGTGGCACACTGAAGCTTTCTTT.

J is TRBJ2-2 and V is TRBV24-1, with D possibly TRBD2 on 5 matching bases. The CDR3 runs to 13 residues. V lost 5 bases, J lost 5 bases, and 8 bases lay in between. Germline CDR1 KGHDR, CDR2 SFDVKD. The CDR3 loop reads CATSVPGTGELFF. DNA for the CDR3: TGTGCCACCAGTGTCCCGGGAACCGGGGAGCTGTTTTTT.

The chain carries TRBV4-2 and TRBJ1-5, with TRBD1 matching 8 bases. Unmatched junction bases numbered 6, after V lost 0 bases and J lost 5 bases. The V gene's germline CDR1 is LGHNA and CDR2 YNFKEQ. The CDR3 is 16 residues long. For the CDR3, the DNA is TGTGCCAGCAGCCAAGACCCCGGGACAGGTCATCAGCCCCAGCATTTT. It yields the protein CASSQDPGTGHQPQHF.

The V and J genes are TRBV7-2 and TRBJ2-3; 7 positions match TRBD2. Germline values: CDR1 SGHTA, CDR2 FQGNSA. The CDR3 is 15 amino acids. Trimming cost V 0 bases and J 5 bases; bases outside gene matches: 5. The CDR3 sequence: CASSLASGRGDTQYF. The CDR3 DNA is TGTGCCAGCAGCTTAGCATCTGGGAGGGGAGATACGCAGTATTTT. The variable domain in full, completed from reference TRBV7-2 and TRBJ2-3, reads GAGVSQSPSNKVTEKGKDVELRCDPISGHTALYWYRQSLGQGLEFLIYFQGNSAPDKSGLPSDRFSAERTGGSVSTLTIQRTQQEDSAVYLCASSLASGRGDTQYFGPGTRLTVL.

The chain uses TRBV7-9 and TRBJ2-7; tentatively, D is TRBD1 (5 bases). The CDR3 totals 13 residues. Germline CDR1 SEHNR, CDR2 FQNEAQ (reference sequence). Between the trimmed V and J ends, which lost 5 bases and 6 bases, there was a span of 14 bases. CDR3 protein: CASSPSGRGEQYF. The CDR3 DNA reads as TGTGCCAGCAGCCCCTCAGGAAGGGGCGAGCAGTACTTC.

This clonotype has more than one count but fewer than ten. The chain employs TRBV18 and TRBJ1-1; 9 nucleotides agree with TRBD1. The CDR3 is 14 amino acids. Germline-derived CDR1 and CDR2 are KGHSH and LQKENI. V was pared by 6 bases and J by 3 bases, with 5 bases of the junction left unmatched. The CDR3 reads CASSPTGGHTEAFF. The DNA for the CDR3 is TGTGCCAGCTCGCCGACAGGGGGTCACACTGAAGCTTTCTTT. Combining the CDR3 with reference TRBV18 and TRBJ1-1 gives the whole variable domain NAGVMQNPRHLVRRRGQEARLRCSPMKGHSHVYWYRQLPEEGLKFMVYLQKENIIDESGMPKERFSAEFPKEGPSILRIQQVVRGDSAAYFCASSPTGGHTEAFFGQGTRLTVV.

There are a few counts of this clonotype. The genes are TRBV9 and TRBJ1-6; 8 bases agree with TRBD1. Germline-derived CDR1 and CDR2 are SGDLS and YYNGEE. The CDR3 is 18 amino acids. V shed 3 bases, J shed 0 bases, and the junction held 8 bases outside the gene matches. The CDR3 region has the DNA TGTGCCAGCAGCGCGGGGACAGGAGGGGGCTCCTATAATTCACCCCTCCACTTT. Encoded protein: CASSAGTGGGSYNSPLHF. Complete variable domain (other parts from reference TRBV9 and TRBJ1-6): DSGVTQTPKHLITATGQRVTLRCSPRSGDLSVYWYQQSLDQGLQFLIQYYNGEERAKGNILERFSAQQFPDLHSELNLSSLELGDSALYFCASSAGTGGGSYNSPLHFGNGTRLTVT.

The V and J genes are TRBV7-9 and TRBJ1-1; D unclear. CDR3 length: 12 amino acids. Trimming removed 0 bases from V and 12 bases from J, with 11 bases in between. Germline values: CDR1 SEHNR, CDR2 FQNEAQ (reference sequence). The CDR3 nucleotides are TGTGCCAGCAGCTTAGCTGGTCGCGAATCTTTCTTT. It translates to CASSLAGRESFF. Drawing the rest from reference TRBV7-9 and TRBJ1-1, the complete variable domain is DTGVSQNPRHKITKRGQNVTFRCDPISEHNRLYWYRQTLGQGPEFLTYFQNEAQLEKSRLLSDRFSAERPKGSFSTLEIQRTEQGDSAMYLCASSLAGRESFFGQGTRLTVV.

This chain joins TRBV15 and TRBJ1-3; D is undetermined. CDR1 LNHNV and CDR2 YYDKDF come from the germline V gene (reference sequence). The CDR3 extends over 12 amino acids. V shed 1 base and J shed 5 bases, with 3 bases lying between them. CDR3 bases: TGTGCCACCAGCAGAGTAAGAAACACCATATATTTT. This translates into CATSRVRNTIYF.

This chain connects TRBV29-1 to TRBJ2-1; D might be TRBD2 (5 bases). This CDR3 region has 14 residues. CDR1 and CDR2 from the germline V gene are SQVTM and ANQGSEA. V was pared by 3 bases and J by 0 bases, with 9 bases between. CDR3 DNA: TGCAGCGTTGACGGGAAGAGCTCCTACAATGAGCAGTTCTTC. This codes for CSVDGKSSYNEQFF.

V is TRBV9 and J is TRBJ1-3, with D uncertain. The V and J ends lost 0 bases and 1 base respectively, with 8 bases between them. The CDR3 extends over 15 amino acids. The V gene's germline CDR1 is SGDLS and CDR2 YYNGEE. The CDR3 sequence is CASSVGGVSGNTIYF. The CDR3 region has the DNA TGTGCCAGCAGCGTAGGCGGTGTTTCTGGAAACACCATATATTTT.